These 15 T cell receptor beta chains came from one sample sequenced in a study of CD8 T cells in ankylosing spondylitis. TCRdb redid the calling of the 5' RACE reads with MiXCR, one entry per CDR3 protein. The sample consists of roughly 260,000 distinct CDR3 sequences, about 19% of them appearing once. The material sequenced was blood, either unsorted or a sorted T cell fraction (not recorded which). The receptors shown here come from a male donor with ankylosing spondylitis or in good health (not recorded which).

The chain combines TRBV4-1 with TRBJ2-3; 7 nucleotides match TRBD2. V was clipped by 1 base and J by 0 bases; unmatched bases: 7. The germline gives CDR1 MGHRA, CDR2 YSYEKL. This CDR3 is built from 17 residues. CDR3 nucleotide sequence: TGCGCCAGCAGCCAAGGTCCGGCGGGAGCAAGCACAGATACGCAGTATTTT. Translated, it gives CASSQGPAGASTDTQYF.

The CDR3 loop reads CASSLAGGQTGELFF. The CDR3 bases are TGTGCCAGCAGCTTAGCGGGGGGGCAGACCGGGGAGCTGTTTTTT. The V gene is TRBV7-2, the J gene TRBJ2-2; D might be TRBD2 (7 bases). Germline CDR1 and CDR2: SGHTA and FQGNSA. The CDR3 length is 15 residues. V dropped 0 bases and J dropped 5 bases, with 10 bases sitting between them.

In its sample, this clonotype was seen a few times. The chain is built from TRBV27 and TRBJ2-7, with no clear D. The CDR3 runs to 10 residues. Germline CDR1 MNHEY, CDR2 SMNVEV (reference sequence). Trimming removed 7 bases from V and 4 bases from J, with 5 bases in between. The CDR3 loop is CASNGYEQYV. As DNA, the CDR3 is TGTGCCAGCAACGGTTACGAGCAGTACGTC.

The chain couples TRBV12-3 or TRBV12-4 to TRBJ2-1; no reliable D call. Trimming took off 5 bases at V and 0 bases at J, with 8 bases between the two ends. The CDR3 runs to 14 residues. This chain's CDR3 is CASSPPFSYNEQFF. DNA of the CDR3: TGTGCCAGCAGTCCTCCGTTCTCCTACAATGAGCAGTTCTTC.

This clonotype was seen many times. V and J are TRBV12-3 or TRBV12-4 and TRBJ2-4; D may be TRBD1 (5 bases). V shed 6 bases and J shed 0 bases, with 15 bases lying between them. The CDR3 runs 16 residues. CDR3 sequence reads: CASSRDRDIAKNIQYF. The CDR3 DNA follows: TGTGCCAGCAGCCGAGACAGAGATATAGCCAAAAACATTCAGTACTTC.

V and J are TRBV27 and TRBJ2-1; D uncertain. This CDR3 region has 16 residues. CDR1 MNHEY and CDR2 SMNVEV come from the germline V gene (reference sequence). V lost 0 bases and J lost 0, with 9 bases in between. This CDR3 reads CASSLSHSSSYNEQFF. The CDR3 DNA is TGTGCCAGCAGTTTATCGCACAGTAGCTCCTACAATGAGCAGTTCTTC.

This chain connects TRBV10-3 to TRBJ1-1, with D unresolved. V lost 6 bases to trimming and J lost 1 base, with 9 bases between them. This CDR3 is 13 amino acids long. Per germline, CDR1 ENHRY and CDR2 SYGVKD. CDR3 DNA: TGTGCCATCAGCCTGGGTTCGAACACTGAAGCTTTCTTT. Its protein is CAISLGSNTEAFF.

This clonotype was picked up a small number of times. The gene calls are TRBV19 and TRBJ1-5, with 7 positions matching TRBD1. The V and J ends lost 7 bases and 3 bases, in that order; junction bases with no gene match: 9. Looked up from germline, CDR1 is LNHDA and CDR2 is SQIVND (reference sequence). There are 15 residues in the CDR3. The DNA for the CDR3 is TGTGCCAGTACCCCTGGAGGGACAGCCAATCAGCCCCAGCATTTT. This sequence encodes CASTPGGTANQPQHF.

This clonotype was counted only a few times. The V and J genes are TRBV29-1 and TRBJ2-3; D may correspond to TRBD1 or TRBD2 (5 bases each). Trimming stripped 4 bases from V and 6 bases from J, with 20 bases between. Germline CDR1 reads SQVTM; CDR2 reads ANQGSEA. The CDR3 loop spans 15 amino acids. The CDR3: CSVASGTNLGDTQYF. CDR3 sequence (DNA): TGCAGCGTTGCTTCCGGGACCAACCTGGGGGATACGCAGTATTTT.

The chain employs TRBV6-1 and TRBJ2-4, with D unresolved. CDR3 length: 16 amino acids. Germline CDR1 and CDR2: MNHNS and SASEGT. Trimming removed 6 bases at V and 3 bases at J, with 18 bases between. This CDR3 reads CASRAGPRLGKNIQYF. In DNA form, the CDR3 reads TGTGCCAGCAGGGCCGGCCCCCGGTTAGGCAAAAACATTCAGTACTTC.

V and J are TRBV11-2 and TRBJ2-3; 9 bases match TRBD2. The CDR3 totals 15 residues. The junction had 6 bases not matched to a gene; V was cut back by 6 bases and J by 2 bases. Germline assignment: CDR1 SGHAT and CDR2 FQNNGV. The CDR3 loop is CASRPGTSYTDTQYF. CDR3 DNA sequence: TGTGCCAGCAGACCCGGGACTAGCTACACAGATACGCAGTATTTT. The whole variable domain, remainder taken from reference TRBV11-2 and TRBJ2-3, is EAGVAQSPRYKIIEKRQSVAFWCNPISGHATLYWYQQILGQGPKLLIQFQNNGVVDDSQLPKDRFSAERLKGVDSTLKIQPAKLEDSAVYLCASRPGTSYTDTQYFGPGTRLTVL.

This clonotype was seen a handful of times. This sequence joins TRBV21-1 and TRBJ2-3; the table's D gene call, TRBD1, was not cross checked with the DNA. TRBV21-1 is reported as a pseudogene. The CDR3 sequence is 21 residues long. CDR3 region: CASSKEDRGLLSQGGTDTQYF. The CDR3 region has the DNA TGTGCCAGCAGCAAAGAAGACAGGGGGCTCCTGTCGCAGGGGGGCACAGATACGCAGTATTTT.

The CDR3 DNA is TGTGCCAGCAGACCAGCGGGGGGGCCCAATGAGCAGTTCTTC. Residues: CASRPAGGPNEQFF. This chain connects TRBV3-1 to TRBJ2-1, with 10 bases lining up with TRBD2. V gave up 6 bases and J gave up 6 bases; unmatched junction bases: 5. CDR1 LGHDT and CDR2 YNNKEL come from the germline V gene (reference sequence). This CDR3 contains 14 residues.

This clonotype has just a few counts. This rearrangement joins TRBV5-6 to TRBJ2-7, with D perhaps matching TRBD2 (6 bases). The CDR3 is 15 amino acids. Germline V gene lookup returns CDR1 SGHDT and CDR2 YYEEEE. The CDR3 nucleotides are TGTGCCAGCAGCTCAACCCGGGACTTTCAGGGCGAGCAATACGTC. Amino acid sequence: CASSSTRDFQGEQYV.

The sample holds a few counts of this clonotype. The rearrangement links TRBV6-5 to TRBJ1-1, with TRBD1 identical over 8 bases. Trimming cost V 1 base and J 5 bases; bases outside gene matches: 6. CDR3 length equals 15 residues. Germline V gene data show CDR1 as MNHEY and CDR2 as SVGAGI. This CDR3 is CASSYLNTGGTEAFF. The DNA of the CDR3 is TGTGCCAGCAGTTACTTAAACACAGGGGGTACTGAAGCTTTCTTT.